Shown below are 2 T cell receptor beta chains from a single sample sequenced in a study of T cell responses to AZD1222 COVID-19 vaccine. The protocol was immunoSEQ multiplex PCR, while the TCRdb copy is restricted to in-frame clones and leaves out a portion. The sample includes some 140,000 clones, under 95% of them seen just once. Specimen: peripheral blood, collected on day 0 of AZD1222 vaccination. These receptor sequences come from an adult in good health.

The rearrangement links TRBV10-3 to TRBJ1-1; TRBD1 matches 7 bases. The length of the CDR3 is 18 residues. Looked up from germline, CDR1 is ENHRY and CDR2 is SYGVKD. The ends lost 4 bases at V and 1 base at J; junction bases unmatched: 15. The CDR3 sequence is CAISGRQGGGVQNTEAFF. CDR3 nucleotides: TGTGCCATCAGTGGTCGACAGGGCGGAGGAGTTCAGAACACTGAAGCTTTCTTT.

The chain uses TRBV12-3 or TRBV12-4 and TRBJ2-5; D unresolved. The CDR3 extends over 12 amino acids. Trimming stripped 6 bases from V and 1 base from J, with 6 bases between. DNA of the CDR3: TGTGCCAGCAGCCGTGTCCAAGAGACCCAGTACTTC. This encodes CASSRVQETQYF.